A single sample gave rise to the 10 T cell receptor beta chains below, sequenced in a study of T cell changes during pregnancy in multiple sclerosis. Repertoires were generated with immunoSEQ multiplex PCR, while TCRdb's copy carries only in-frame clones and drops some. The sample lists about 73,000 clones, 85% to 95% occurring once. The specimen was peripheral blood, collected in the third trimester of pregnancy. The receptor source for this set is a female donor in good health, enrolled as a control in a pregnancy study.

With respect to this clone: One junction end does not reproduce the germline sequence, and a read error may be involved. The chain carries TRBV20-1 and TRBJ2-7, with TRBD2 as a possible D gene (6 bases). CDR1 DFQATT and CDR2 SNEGSKA come from the germline V gene (reference sequence). This CDR3 comprises 11 residues. CDR3 sequence (DNA): TGCAGTGCTAGTCGACGGGAGCTGGTTTCCTTC. Its protein is CSASRRELVSF.

The V gene is TRBV29-1, the J gene TRBJ1-5; TRBD1 might be the D (6 bases). Trimming took 6 bases from V and 3 from J, leaving 15 bases between them. CDR3 size: 14 residues. From germline, CDR1 is SQVTM and CDR2 ANQGSEA. The CDR3 coding sequence is TGCAGCGTAGGGGAGGGGGGGTACAATCAGCCCCAGCATTTT. It translates to CSVGEGGYNQPQHF. Full variable domain (remainder filled in from reference TRBV29-1 and TRBJ1-5): SAVISQKPSRDICQRGTSLTIQCQVDSQVTMMFWYRQQPGQSLTLIATANQGSEATYESGFVIDKFPISRPNLTFSTLTVSNMSPEDSSIYLCSVGEGGYNQPQHFGDGTRLSIL.

The gene calls are TRBV28 and TRBJ2-7; 7 nucleotides align to TRBD1. The J segment lost 6 bases and the V segment lost 4 bases, leaving 9 bases of the junction unmatched. The CDR3 is 14 amino acids. Germline CDR1 reads MDHEN; CDR2 reads SYDVKM. CDR3 amino acids: CASSSTGDRSEQYF. CDR3 in DNA: TGTGCCAGCAGTTCCACAGGGGATCGGAGCGAGCAGTACTTC.

J is TRBJ1-5 and V is TRBV16; weak D call: TRBD1 (6 bases). Per the germline V gene, CDR1 is KGHSY and CDR2 is FQNENV. Trimming left V 2 bases short and J 4 bases short, with 15 bases between. The CDR3 spans 16 residues. The CDR3 region has the DNA TGTGCCAGCAGCCAAGGGACACTCAAGGAGAATCAGCCCCAGCATTTT. Amino acids: CASSQGTLKENQPQHF.

The chain employs TRBV6-1 and TRBJ1-1; D unclear. The V end lost 6 bases, the J end lost 2 bases, and 13 bases lay between the germline ends. The CDR3 runs to 14 residues. Per germline, CDR1 MNHNS and CDR2 SASEGT. Here the CDR3 reads CASSADTTNTEAFF. In DNA form, the CDR3 reads TGTGCCAGCAGCGCCGACACAACTAACACTGAAGCTTTCTTT.

This sequence joins TRBV10-2 and TRBJ2-3; TRBD2 aligns across 11 bases. Germline CDR1 is WSHSY and CDR2 is SAAADI. V was pared by 6 bases and J by 2 bases, with 13 bases of the junction left unmatched. The CDR3 has 18 residues. CDR3 protein: CASRAHSGGAWITDTQYF. CDR3 in DNA: TGCGCCAGCAGGGCCCATAGCGGGGGGGCATGGATCACAGATACGCAGTATTTT.

The chain carries TRBV27 and TRBJ2-1, with a possible D match to TRBD2 (6 bases). This CDR3 has 17 amino acids. Deletions cut 4 bases from V and 4 bases from J, with 20 bases between. Germline V lookup: CDR1 MNHEY, CDR2 SMNVEV (reference sequence). The chain's CDR3 is CASSSPGTAEGYNEQFF. DNA of the CDR3: TGTGCCAGCAGTTCACCCGGGACTGCTGAGGGTTACAATGAGCAGTTCTTC.

This clone was observed a handful of times. The rearrangement links TRBV10-2 to TRBJ1-5; 8 bases agree with TRBD1. Germline values: CDR1 WSHSY, CDR2 SAAADI. The junction had 6 bases not matched to a gene; V was cut back by 0 bases and J by 8 bases. The CDR3 is made up of 15 amino acids. CDR3 residues: CASSESDRAGEPQHF. CDR3 DNA: TGCGCCAGCAGTGAGTCGGACAGGGCGGGGGAGCCCCAGCATTTT.

This chain links TRBV27 with TRBJ2-2; maybe TRBD2 (6 bases). Germline CDR1 reads MNHEY; CDR2 reads SMNVEV (reference sequence). The germline V and J ends were trimmed by 8 bases and 7 bases, with 20 bases remaining between them. The CDR3 has 15 amino acids. The CDR3, as DNA: TGTGCCAGCTTCAAAAGCAGGGAGGAGGGCGGGGAGCTGTTTTTT. Amino acid sequence: CASFKSREEGGELFF.

The chain uses TRBV6-5 and TRBJ2-5, with 7 bases fitting TRBD2. Germline CDR1 reads MNHEY; CDR2 reads SVGAGI. The trim removed 7 bases at V and 11 bases at J, leaving 13 bases unmatched. This CDR3 has 13 amino acids. This CDR3 is CASTNGGMGEQYF. CDR3 nucleotides: TGTGCCAGCACCAACGGGGGGATGGGGGAGCAGTACTTC.